Detailed here is one T cell receptor beta chain. Its target is unknown. Unrecorded immune exposure was likely among donors, who were nominally healthy when sampled. J lost 2 bases, V lost 1 base, and 6 bases had no gene match. Germline V gene data show CDR1 as GTSNPN and CDR2 as SVGIG (reference sequence). CDR3 size: 16 residues. The data stem from a study of cytomegalovirus exposure and HLA in healthy donors. As for the study in general: Of the donors genotyped, about 410 in all, 75% to 85% fell in the Caucasian-associated ancestry cluster. The study, taken as a whole, reports: After further analysis at a later stage, 15,000 to 20,000 TCR beta sequences were associated with HLA alleles at 0.05 false discovery rate. A later analysis found TCR association rates differed by HLA locus, highest for DRB1 and lowest for HLA-C.

This PCR relied on a set of 60 Vbeta primers and 13 Jbeta primers. Repertoires were generated with immunoSEQ multiplex PCR, while TCRdb's copy carries only in-frame clones and drops some. The sample comprises around 120,000 clones, about 74% of which are singletons, and 5.2% rests with the top ten. The TCR originated in a female donor in good health and CMV-seropositive. The gene calls are TRBV30 and TRBJ2-3, with 10 bases identical to TRBD2. Sequenced material: PBMCs. CDR3 sequence reads: CAWSESTSGTTDTQYF. The CDR3 nucleotides read TGTGCCTGGAGTGAAAGTACTAGCGGGACCACAGATACGCAGTATTTT.